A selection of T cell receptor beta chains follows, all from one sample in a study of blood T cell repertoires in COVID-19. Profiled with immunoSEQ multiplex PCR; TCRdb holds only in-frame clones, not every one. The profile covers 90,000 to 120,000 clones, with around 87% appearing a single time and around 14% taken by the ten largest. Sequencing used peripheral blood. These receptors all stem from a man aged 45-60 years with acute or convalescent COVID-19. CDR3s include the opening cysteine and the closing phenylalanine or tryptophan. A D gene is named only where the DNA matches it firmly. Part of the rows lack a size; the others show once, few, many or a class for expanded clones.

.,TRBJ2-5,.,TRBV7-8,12,CASSPAGETQYF,TGTGCCAGCAGCCCTGCCGGGGAGACCCAGTACTTC
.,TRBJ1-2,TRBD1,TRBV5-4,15,CASSPGTAPAYGYTF,TGTGCCAGCAGCCCAGGGACAGCCCCCGCATATGGCTACACCTTC
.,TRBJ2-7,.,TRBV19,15,CASSPIGGTANEQYF,TGTGCCAGTAGTCCCATTGGGGGGACCGCTAACGAGCAGTACTTC
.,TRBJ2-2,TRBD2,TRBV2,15,CASRSGRVNTGELFF,TGTGCCAGCCGAAGCGGGAGGGTGAACACCGGGGAGCTGTTTTTT
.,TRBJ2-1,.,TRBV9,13,CASSVNYHNEQFF,TGTGCCAGCAGCGTAAACTACCACAATGAGCAGTTCTTC
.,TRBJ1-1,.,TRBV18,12,CASSPGSNEAFF,TGTGCCAGCTCACCAGGGAGTAATGAAGCTTTCTTT
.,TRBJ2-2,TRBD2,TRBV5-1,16,CASSPSLAGVSGELFF,TGCGCCAGCAGCCCGTCGCTAGCGGGAGTCTCCGGGGAGCTGTTTTTT
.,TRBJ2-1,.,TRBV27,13,CASRSRGFNEQFF,TGTGCCAGCAGATCACGGGGGTTCAATGAGCAGTTCTTC
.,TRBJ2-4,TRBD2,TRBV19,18,CASSIGASGRLAKNIQYF,TGTGCCAGTAGTATAGGGGCTAGCGGGAGGCTAGCCAAAAACATTCAGTACTTC
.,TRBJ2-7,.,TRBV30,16,CAWSDRWGDDSYEQYF,TGTGCCTGGAGTGACCGTTGGGGGGACGACTCCTACGAGCAGTACTTC
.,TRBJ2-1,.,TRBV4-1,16,CASSQRGSTIRDEQFF,TGCGCCAGCAGCCAAAGAGGGAGTACAATTCGCGATGAGCAGTTCTTC
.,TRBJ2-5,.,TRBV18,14,CASSPLDTTGTQYF,TGTGCCAGCTCACCATTGGACACCACCGGGACCCAGTACTTC
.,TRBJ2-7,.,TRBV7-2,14,CASSPGITPSEQYF,TGTGCCAGCAGCCCCGGGATTACCCCTTCCGAGCAGTACTTC
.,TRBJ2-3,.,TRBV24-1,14,CATRARGGADTQYF,TGTGCCACCAGGGCCAGGGGAGGGGCAGATACGCAGTATTTT
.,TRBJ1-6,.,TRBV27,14,CASSSTADNSPLHF,TGTGCCAGCAGTTCGACAGCAGATAATTCACCCCTCCACTTT
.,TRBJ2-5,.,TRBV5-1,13,CASSLRGLETQYF,TGCGCCAGCAGCTTGAGGGGTCTAGAGACCCAGTACTTC
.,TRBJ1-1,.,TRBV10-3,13,CAISGSGGTEAFF,TGTGCCATCAGTGGTTCGGGGGGGACTGAAGCTTTCTTT
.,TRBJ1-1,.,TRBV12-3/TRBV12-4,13,CASITWGGTEAFF,TGTGCCAGCATCACGTGGGGGGGGACTGAAGCTTTCTTT
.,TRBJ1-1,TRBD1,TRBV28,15,CASTPGQGLWTEAFF,TGTGCCAGTACTCCGGGACAGGGATTGTGGACTGAAGCTTTCTTT
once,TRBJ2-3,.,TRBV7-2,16,CASSLAGRAGTDTQYF,TGTGCCAGCAGCTTAGCGGGCAGGGCAGGCACAGATACGCAGTATTTT
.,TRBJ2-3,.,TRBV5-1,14,CASSLDPEAVDLNF,TGCGCCAGCAGCTTGGACCCCGAAGCGGTAGACTTGAATTTT
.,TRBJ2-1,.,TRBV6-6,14,CASSYSTGDNEQFF,TGTGCCAGCAGTTACTCGACGGGGGACAATGAGCAGTTCTTC
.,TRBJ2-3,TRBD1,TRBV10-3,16,CAISARGQQDTDTQYF,TGTGCCATCAGTGCTAGGGGGCAACAAGACACAGATACGCAGTATTTT
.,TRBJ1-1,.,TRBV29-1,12,CSVDRGNTEAFF,TGCAGCGTTGACAGGGGTAACACTGAAGCTTTCTTT
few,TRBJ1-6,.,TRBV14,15,CASSQVQGYNSPLHF,TGTGCCAGCAGCCAAGTACAGGGATATAATTCACCCCTCCACTTT
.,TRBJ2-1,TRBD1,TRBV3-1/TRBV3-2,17,CASSRKPEGAVVNEQFF,TGTGCCAGCAGCCGGAAGCCTGAGGGGGCGGTCGTAAATGAGCAGTTCTTC
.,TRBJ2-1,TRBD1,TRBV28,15,CASSRGQGNHNEQFF,TGTGCCAGCAGTCGGGGACAGGGGAACCACAATGAGCAGTTCTTC
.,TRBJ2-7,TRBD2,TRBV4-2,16,CASSQGSAGGGHEQYF,TGTGCCAGCAGCCAAGGCTCTGCGGGGGGGGGACACGAGCAGTACTTC
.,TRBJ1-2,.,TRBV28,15,CASSSVGLANYGYTF,TGTGCCAGCAGTTCCGTGGGACTTGCTAACTATGGCTACACCTTC
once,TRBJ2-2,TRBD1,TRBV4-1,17,CASSSPIRDRDTGELFF,TGCGCCAGCAGCTCCCCAATCCGGGACAGGGACACCGGGGAGCTGTTTTTT
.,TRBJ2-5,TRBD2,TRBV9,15,CASSVAAWSGRAQYF,TGTGCCAGCAGCGTAGCGGCTTGGAGCGGGAGGGCCCAGTACTTC
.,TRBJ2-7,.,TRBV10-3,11,CAIRDSYEQYF,TGTGCCATCCGGGACTCCTACGAGCAGTACTTC
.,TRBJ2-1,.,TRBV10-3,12,CASSFSYNEQFF,TGTGCCAGTAGCTTCTCCTACAATGAGCAGTTCTTC
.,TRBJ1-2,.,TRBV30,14,CAWSVGGVGYGYTF,TGTGCCTGGAGTGTAGGAGGGGTTGGCTATGGCTACACCTTC
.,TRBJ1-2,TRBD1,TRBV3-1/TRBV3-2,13,CASSQPTGGGYTF,TGTGCCAGCAGCCAACCTACAGGGGGCGGCTACACCTTC
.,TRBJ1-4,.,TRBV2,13,CASKTGPNEKLFF,TGTGCCAGCAAGACAGGCCCTAATGAAAAACTGTTTTTT
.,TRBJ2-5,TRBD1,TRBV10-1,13,CAIRDREQETQYF,TGCGCCATCAGAGACAGGGAACAAGAGACCCAGTACTTC
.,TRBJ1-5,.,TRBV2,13,CASSEGANQPQHF,TGTGCCAGCAGTGAAGGGGCCAATCAGCCCCAGCATTTT
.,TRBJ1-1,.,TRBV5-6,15,CASSLGAWVLAEAFF,TGTGCCAGCAGCTTGGGGGCGTGGGTTCTGGCTGAAGCTTTCTTT
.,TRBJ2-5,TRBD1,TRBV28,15,CASSLSGTGRETQYF,TGTGCCAGCAGTTTATCCGGGACAGGGCGGGAGACCCAGTACTTC